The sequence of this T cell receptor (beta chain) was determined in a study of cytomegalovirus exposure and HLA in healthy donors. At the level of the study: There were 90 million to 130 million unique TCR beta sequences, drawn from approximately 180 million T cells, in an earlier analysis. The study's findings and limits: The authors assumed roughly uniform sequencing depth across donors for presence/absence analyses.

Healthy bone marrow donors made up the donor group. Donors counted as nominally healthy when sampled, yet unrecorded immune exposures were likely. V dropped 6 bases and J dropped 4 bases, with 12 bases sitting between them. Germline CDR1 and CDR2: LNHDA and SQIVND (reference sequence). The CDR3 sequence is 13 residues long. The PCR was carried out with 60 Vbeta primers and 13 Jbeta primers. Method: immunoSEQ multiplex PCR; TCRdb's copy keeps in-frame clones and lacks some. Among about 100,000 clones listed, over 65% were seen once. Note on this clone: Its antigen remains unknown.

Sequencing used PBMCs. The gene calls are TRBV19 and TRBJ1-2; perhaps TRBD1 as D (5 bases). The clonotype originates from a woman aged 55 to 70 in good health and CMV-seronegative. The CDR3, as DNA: TGTGCCAGTAGCCCTACAGGCTTCTATGGCTACACCTTC. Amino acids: CASSPTGFYGYTF.